This T cell receptor (beta chain) was captured in a study of cytomegalovirus exposure and HLA in healthy donors (dated by TCRdb to between 2016 and 2019). At the level of the whole study: According to an earlier analysis of around 600 of the donors, about 179 million T cells yielded 90 million to 130 million unique TCR beta sequences and 276 Gb of sequence data. Around 320 gigabases of sequencing data and 70 million to 85 million unique TCR sequences were included in an early release covering roughly 600 HLA-typed donors. The genetic ancestry cluster associated with self-reported Caucasian donors included 65% to 90% of the approximately 400 genotyped donors. The study aimed to test whether signatures of past pathogen exposure could be identified by cataloging public T cell receptors. The study profiled the T cell repertoires of some 610 subjects by immunosequencing and related them to cytomegalovirus serostatus. A separate validation cohort of roughly 120 different subjects was used in addition to the roughly 720-subject first cohort. To predict cytomegalovirus infection status, the study combined high-throughput TCR immunosequencing, statistical association of individual TCRs with disease status, and machine learning. To study patterns of TCR occurrence, a later analysis re-analyzed previously published TCR beta repertoires from around 660 donors and added high-resolution HLA genotyping. Rather than drawing on any new phenotypic data, the later analysis identified candidate immune exposures from TCR beta sequences and the way those sequences occurred across donors. An earlier analysis of 587 of the donors used high-throughput TCR beta sequencing to judge whether each TCR beta V gene segment behaved as functional or pseudogenic. Donor age, sex, ethnicity and CMV serostatus were compiled alongside the repertoire data. In a later genetic analysis, genome-wide SNP genotypes for about three fifths of the roughly 670 donors were used, and that subset was treated as a discovery cohort. All discovery cohort repertoires had been generated using a single sequencing platform. Both class I and class II loci were covered by HLA typing, at four-digit resolution. Typing coverage varied by locus: roughly 629-630 donors for A, B, C, DRB1 and DQB1; 500 to 550 for DQA1; 600 to 610 for DPA1; approximately 490 for DPB1. Several DR-DQ haplotypes were treated as single units for association and clustering because of strong linkage in the cohort. On average, roughly 240,000 unique TCR beta nucleotide sequences were sequenced per donor among 398 genotyped donors of the cohort, with roughly 18% of those sequences being non-productive.

CDR1 is given as SGHTA and CDR2 as FQGNSA, both from the germline V gene. From the cysteine up to the phenylalanine, the CDR3 has a length of 12 residues. Solely the CDR3 DNA is kept, with 36 bases framed from the first base. V is pared back by 6 bases and J by 10 bases, with 13 bases lying between the germline termini. The cohort was made up of approximately 700 healthy bone marrow donors. At the time of sampling, all cohort members were nominally healthy, though unrecorded immune exposures were likely present. The donor was CMV seronegative and was included in the group of a few hundred seronegative cohort members. Each donor provided a peripheral blood sample, and peripheral blood mononuclear cells were used for TCR beta sequencing. Genomic DNA extraction from the blood cell samples was performed with the Qiagen DNeasy Blood Extraction Kit. The library relied on the immunoSEQ multiplex PCR assay. For the multiplex PCR, a mixture combining 60 forward primers for TCR Vbeta segments and 13 reverse primers for TCR Jbeta segments was used. A multiplex PCR assay on genomic DNA amplified the CDR3 region of rearranged TCR beta genes. On the Illumina HiSeq System, the amplified TCR beta libraries were sequenced as 87-base-pair reads. The study's processing was this. In a later analysis, roughly 80 million unique TCR beta chains were counted across the 500 to 700 repertoires, and roughly 10 million of these chains were shared by at least two donors. Raw reads were error-corrected and collapsed into unique sequences with a nearest-neighbor algorithm that merged closely related sequences to remove PCR and sequencing errors. V, D and J gene segments were assigned by aligning CDR3 sequences to IMGT reference sequences. Each retained sequence needed at least a six-nucleotide match to both a V gene segment and a J gene segment. A rearrangement counted as productive if the CDR3 had no stop codons and remained in frame with V and J, and every other rearrangement counted as non-productive. CDR3 was defined by IMGT convention, running from the second conserved V-encoded cysteine to the conserved J-encoded phenylalanine. The earlier analysis of roughly 590 of the donors excluded any sequence lacking an unambiguous match to a single V gene segment. An earlier analysis of several hundred of the donors called V segments functional above 56.7% productive rearrangements and segregating when the between-donor standard deviation exceeded 5%. A statistical classification framework was built for diagnosing cytomegalovirus status from the catalog of TCR beta chain sequences. In a later analysis, V and J genes were assigned by comparing TCR nucleotide sequences against IMGT/GENE-DB human TR gene sequences. The TCRdist pipeline was used in a later analysis to assign CDR3 sequences and most-parsimonious VDJ recombination scenarios. In a later analysis, each TCR beta chain was defined by its CDR3 amino acid sequence together with its V-gene family, and reads without a unique V-gene family were excluded. A later analysis removed roughly 590 highly shared, low-generation-probability nucleotide sequences to deal with suspected cross-contamination and a sequencing artifact. In a later analysis, a clonal expansion index was calculated for each public chain from normalized within-repertoire ranks of inferred template counts. A later analysis computed generation probabilities with a VDJ recombination model fitted to out-of-frame rearrangements, and checked the results against IGoR. A later analysis scored TCR-TCR, TCR-HLA and TCR-CMV co-occurrence with hypergeometric tests, applying a repertoire-size bias correction to TCR pairs. In a later analysis, false discovery rates were estimated by permuting HLA or CMV assignments 20 times. A later analysis grouped co-occurring TCRs with DBSCAN, adding TCRdist sequence similarity when clustering within HLA-allele-positive subsets. Repertoires with fewer than 30,000 or more than 120,000 public chains were left out of co-occurrence clustering, as were four to six repertoires with anomalous nucleotide sharing. This is the immuneACCESS table as TCRdb keeps it, with only in-frame sequences that have V and J called. A part of the clones is gone; compared with another copy, unresolved V genes explain less than half, and the rest is unexplained. That table furnishes V, J and clone size, whereas the DNA furnished D and trimming. This specimen's table enumerates tens of thousands of clones. The leading ten clones occupy 4% of the sample.

The research as a whole found: Immune exposure information for the cohort was limited to CMV serostatus. Most CMV-associated TCR beta chains appeared to be HLA-restricted in a later analysis, and the HLA associations seemed to be driven largely by CMV exposure. When HLA alleles, especially DR and DQ, strongly co-occurred, TCR associations were difficult to assign to individual alleles. Because HLA typing was unavailable for some donors at each locus, only the typed subset was used in association tests. The presence/absence analyses assumed that sequencing depth was roughly uniform across donors, and that assumption may not be true. In an earlier analysis of approximately 590 of the donors, most TCR beta V segments appeared in productive rearrangements about 90% or about 30% of the time, broadly matching IMGT annotations. Because counts were too low, seventeen rarely observed V segments, including chromosome 9 orphons, were left out of the earlier analysis of several hundred of the donors. A cluster of highly shared sequence variants was judged likely to be a technical artifact of the sequencing pipeline. An association between a missense DCLRE1C variant and V-gene and J-gene trimming of TCR beta chains was found in a later genetic analysis and replicated in an independent cohort. A further reported finding was that TCR beta sequences accurately predicted the HLA-A and HLA-B alleles for most subjects in the first cohort. A later analysis found that TCR association rates varied across HLA loci, with DRB1 alleles showing the most associated TCRs and HLA-C alleles the fewest. Correlated functional status among segregating V segments might reflect linkage disequilibrium, but an unknown experimental factor could not be ruled out. Specific HLA alleles were associated with over 15,000 TCR beta sequences at a false discovery rate of 0.05 in a later analysis. In a later genetic analysis, fewer N-insertions in productive TCRs were reported among donors in an Asian-associated ancestry cluster than the approximately 630-donor mean. A few of the identified cytomegalovirus-associated TCR beta chains were confirmed in vitro to be specific for cytomegalovirus antigens. The authors suggested that the approach could potentially be generalized to other disease states and immunological phenotypes. While some public TCRs were present in many individuals, most TCR sequences turned up only very rarely across donors. A later analysis found that HLA-associated TCR beta chains were more clonally expanded and had lower generation probabilities than equally common non-associated chains. The 87-base-pair reads could not distinguish some IMGT-functional V segments, including TRBV6-2 and TRBV6-3, so those segments were excluded. In a later analysis, several top co-occurrence clusters were reported to appear linked to parvovirus B19, influenza, CMV and Epstein-Barr virus. In this cohort, only TCR beta chains were sequenced, and detectable features were limited by the absence of alpha or paired-chain data. In both the original and validation cohorts, the classifier was reported to diagnose cytomegalovirus status with high specificity and sensitivity. A total of roughly 160 TCR beta chains were listed by the study as associated with cytomegalovirus.

As concerns this clone: Its cognate antigen has yet to be identified.

The chain was built from TRBV7-2 and TRBJ2-1; a confident D gene designation cannot be given. The sample consisted of PBMCs. The sequence was obtained from a male donor in good health and CMV-seronegative. The encoded CDR3 is CASRQPAEEQFF. Read as DNA, the sequence is TGTGCCAGCAGACAACCTGCGGAAGAGCAGTTCTTC. Beyond the CDR3, the reference TRBV7-2 and TRBJ2-1 genes provide the residues; the full variable domain reads: GAGVSQSPSNKVTEKGKDVELRCDPISGHTALYWYRQSLGQGLEFLIYFQGNSAPDKSGLPSDRFSAERTGGSVSTLTIQRTQQEDSAVYLCASRQPAEEQFFGPGTRLTVL.